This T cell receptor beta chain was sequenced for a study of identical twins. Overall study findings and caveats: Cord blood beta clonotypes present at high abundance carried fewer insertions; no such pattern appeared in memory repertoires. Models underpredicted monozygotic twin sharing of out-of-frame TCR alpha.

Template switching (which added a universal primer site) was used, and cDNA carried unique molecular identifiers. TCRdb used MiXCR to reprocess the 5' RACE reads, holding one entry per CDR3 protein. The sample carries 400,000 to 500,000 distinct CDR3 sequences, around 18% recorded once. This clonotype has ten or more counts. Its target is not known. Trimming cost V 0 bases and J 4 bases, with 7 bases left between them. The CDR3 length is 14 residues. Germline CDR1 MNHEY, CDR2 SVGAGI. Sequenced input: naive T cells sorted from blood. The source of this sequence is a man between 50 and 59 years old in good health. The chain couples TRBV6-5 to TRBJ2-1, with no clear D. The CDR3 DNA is TGTGCCAGCAGTTACTCGAATGGGTACAATGAGCAGTTCTTC. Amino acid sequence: CASSYSNGYNEQFF.